This entry lists 25 T cell receptor beta chains sequenced from one sample in a study of blood T cells in healthy people across ages. Sample-barcoded 5' priming and a J-beta primer mix drove a second PCR of 7 to 11 cycles. Using its own MiXCR run on the 5' RACE reads, TCRdb lists one record per CDR3 protein. The table has around 600,000 distinct CDR3 sequences, around 48% seen once. The sample taken for sequencing was blood. These receptors all come from a man older than 75 in good health.

The sample holds many counts of this clonotype. A much larger clone differs by one base, so this may be a read error. In nucleotides, the CDR3 is TGTGCCATCAGTGATAGCGGGGGTTACAATGAGCAGTACTTC. It yields the protein CAISDSGGYNEQYF. The chain has TRBV10-3 and TRBJ2-5, with TRBD2 matching over 9 bases. CDR3 length: 14 residues. V shed 3 bases, J shed 11 bases, and the junction held 10 bases outside the gene matches. Germline V gives CDR1 ENHRY, CDR2 SYGVKD.

This clonotype has more than one count but fewer than ten. The gene calls are TRBV10-3 and TRBJ1-2, with D perhaps matching TRBD1 (5 bases). CDR3 length: 14 residues. Trimming pared 5 bases from V and 4 bases from J, leaving 14 bases between. CDR1 and CDR2 from the germline V gene are ENHRY and SYGVKD. CDR3 in DNA: TGTGCCATCAGTCAAGAGAGGGGTTTCTATGGCTACACCTTC. Encoded protein: CAISQERGFYGYTF.

This clonotype was observed a single time. The chain carries TRBV4-1 and TRBJ1-6, with D maybe TRBD1 (6 bases). The CDR3 contains 15 residues. The germline V gene encodes CDR1 MGHRA and CDR2 YSYEKL. With 1 base removed from V and 6 bases from J, the gap between germline ends came to 10 bases. CDR3 residues: CASSQGDTANSPLHF. The CDR3 DNA reads as TGCGCCAGCAGCCAAGGGGACACCGCTAATTCACCCCTCCACTTT.

In its sample, this clonotype was seen a few times. J is TRBJ1-1 and V is TRBV4-3; no definite D call. Per the germline V gene, CDR1 is LGHNA and CDR2 is YSLEER. V was pared by 0 bases and J by 7 bases, with 15 bases between. The CDR3 runs 15 residues. The CDR3 is CASSQEINAGGEAFF. The CDR3 nucleotides are TGCGCCAGCAGCCAAGAAATTAACGCGGGCGGTGAAGCTTTCTTT.

This clonotype was observed a few times. The chain joins TRBV3-1 to TRBJ1-2; D is uncertain. Trimming pared 0 bases from V and 8 bases from J, leaving 10 bases between. The CDR3 is 13 residues long. CDR1 is LGHDT and CDR2 is YNNKEL in the germline V gene (reference sequence). Here the CDR3 DNA reads TGTGCCAGCAGCCAAGAGTCCAGGCGCGGCTACACCTTC. It encodes CASSQESRRGYTF.

The chain combines TRBV7-2 with TRBJ1-2; D not certain. From germline, CDR1 is SGHTA and CDR2 FQGNSA. Trimming removed 2 bases from V and 8 bases from J, with 9 bases in between. This CDR3 is 12 amino acids long. Here the CDR3 DNA reads TGTGCCAGCAGCTTATGGGATAGGGGCTACACCTTC. Its translation: CASSLWDRGYTF.

The chain combines TRBV20-1 with TRBJ1-1, with D perhaps TRBD1 (5 bases). Germline CDR1 is DFQATT and CDR2 is SNEGSKA (reference sequence). V was cut by 6 bases and J by 8 bases, with 22 bases left in between. This CDR3 spans 14 amino acids. Written as DNA, the CDR3 is TGCAGTGCCCCCGCCGGGACGGCCGTTAAAGAAGCTTTCTTT. Translated: CSAPAGTAVKEAFF.

The gene calls are TRBV2 and TRBJ2-3; possibly TRBD1 for D (7 bases). The CDR3 loop spans 12 amino acids. Trimming pared 4 bases from V and 10 bases from J, leaving 12 bases between. Germline CDR1 reads SNHLY; CDR2 reads FYNNEI. The CDR3 spells CASSVDREAQYF. CDR3 bases: TGTGCCAGCAGTGTTGACAGGGAGGCGCAGTATTTT.

The chain carries TRBV9 and TRBJ2-3; 8 bases map to TRBD2. The V and J ends lost 0 bases and 8 bases, in that order; junction bases with no gene match: 8. The V gene's germline CDR1 is SGDLS and CDR2 YYNGEE. The CDR3 sequence is 15 residues long. The CDR3, as DNA: TGTGCCAGCAGCGTAGCTTCAGCGGGGGAGGGTACGCAGTATTTT. Its translation: CASSVASAGEGTQYF.

This clonotype showed up many times. This chain connects TRBV6-5 to TRBJ2-3, with TRBD1 matching 7 bases. Germline CDR1 MNHEY, CDR2 SVGAGI. After removal of 4 bases from V and 6 bases from J, the junction contained 10 bases not matched to a gene. The CDR3 has 15 residues. CDR3 in amino acids: CASSSPKGASDTQYF. The CDR3 DNA reads as TGTGCCAGCAGTTCCCCAAAGGGGGCTAGTGATACGCAGTATTTT.

This clonotype occurred a few times. This chain uses TRBV6-6 with TRBJ1-5; D is perhaps TRBD1 (6 bases). Germline CDR1 MNHNY, CDR2 SVGAGI (reference sequence). V was cut by 6 bases and J by 5 bases, with 14 bases left in between. This CDR3 contains 14 residues. DNA of the CDR3: TGTGCCAGCAGCCATCGGGACACCCATCAGCCCCAGCATTTT. Translating gives CASSHRDTHQPQHF.

The chain is built from TRBV7-9 and TRBJ1-2; no definite D call. This CDR3 contains 16 residues. Germline CDR1 and CDR2: SEHNR and FQNEAQ (reference sequence). V was trimmed by 7 bases and J by 2 bases, leaving 20 bases between them. CDR3 sequence (DNA): TGTGCCAGCACCCCTCCAACTGCCAACCCCAACTATGGCTACACCTTC. Its protein product is CASTPPTANPNYGYTF.

As DNA, the CDR3 is TGTGCCAGCAGCCAAGTGGGGGGTGGGTCTTTCTACGAGCAGTACTTC. As protein: CASSQVGGGSFYEQYF. The rearrangement links TRBV4-2 to TRBJ2-1; TRBD2 might be the D (6 bases). The J call may be mistaken, given a closer DNA end match to TRBJ2-7. CDR3 size: 16 residues. Looked up from germline, CDR1 is LGHNA and CDR2 is YNFKEQ.

This clonotype was counted between two and nine times. The chain recombines TRBV3-1 with TRBJ1-2; D unclear. Germline V lookup: CDR1 LGHDT, CDR2 YNNKEL (reference sequence). This CDR3 has 14 amino acids. V shed 5 bases and J shed 2 bases, with 12 bases lying between them. DNA for the CDR3: TGTGCCAGCAGCACCCGGGAGCGCAACTATGGCTACACCTTC. Residues: CASSTRERNYGYTF. Looking up the rest from reference TRBV3-1 and TRBJ1-2 gives the full variable domain: DTAVSQTPKYLVTQMGNDKSIKCEQNLGHDTMYWYKQDSKKFLKIMFSYNNKELIINETVPNRFSPKSPDKAHLNLHINSLELGDSAVYFCASSTRERNYGYTFGSGTRLTVV.

The chain uses TRBV5-4 and TRBJ2-7; D ambiguous. The CDR3 extends over 12 amino acids. Germline loops: CDR1 SGHNT, CDR2 YYREEE (reference sequence). Trimming took off 4 bases at V and 3 bases at J, with 8 bases between the two ends. CDR3: CASSDDGYEQYF. The CDR3, as DNA: TGTGCCAGCAGCGACGACGGCTACGAGCAGTACTTC.

The chain links TRBV7-3 to TRBJ2-7; 13 bases align to TRBD2. The germline V gene encodes CDR1 SGHTA and CDR2 FQGTGA. After removal of 5 bases from V and 7 bases from J, the junction contained 11 bases not matched to a gene. The CDR3 totals 16 residues. This chain's CDR3 is CASSASLAGGPNEQYF. CDR3 in DNA: TGTGCCAGCAGCGCATCACTAGCGGGAGGGCCAAATGAGCAGTACTTC.

In its sample, this clonotype was seen a few times. V usage is TRBV2 and J usage is TRBJ1-5; D call uncertain. Trimming removed 5 bases from V and 6 bases from J, with 11 bases in between. CDR3 size: 13 residues. Looked up from germline, CDR1 is SNHLY and CDR2 is FYNNEI. CDR3 protein: CASSTRWSQPQHF. The CDR3 DNA reads TGTGCCAGCAGTACGCGCTGGAGTCAGCCCCAGCATTTT.

J is TRBJ2-7 and V is TRBV20-1, with 13 bases that match TRBD2. This CDR3 has 15 amino acids. The junction had 12 bases not matched to a gene; V was cut back by 6 bases and J by 7 bases. Germline V gene lookup returns CDR1 DFQATT and CDR2 SNEGSKA (reference sequence). CDR3 DNA: TGCAGTGCCGCAACAAGGACTAGCGGGAGAAGTGAGCAGTACTTC. Its protein product is CSAATRTSGRSEQYF.

This chain joins TRBV28 and TRBJ2-1; the match to TRBD2 covers 14 bases. V was pared by 5 bases and J by 9 bases, with 6 bases of the junction left unmatched. Germline CDR1 reads MDHEN; CDR2 reads SYDVKM. CDR3 length: 15 residues. The CDR3 nucleotides are TGTGCCAGCAGTCCCGGGACTAGCGGGAGTGTTGAGCAGTTCTTC. Encoded protein: CASSPGTSGSVEQFF.

The chain combines TRBV10-3 with TRBJ2-3; TRBD1 matches at 7 bases. CDR3 length: 15 residues. The germline gives CDR1 ENHRY, CDR2 SYGVKD. The V segment lost 10 bases and the J segment 1 base; nucleotides outside the gene matches: 11. The CDR3 sequence: CATIPDRLRTDTQYF. CDR3 DNA sequence: TGTGCCACCATCCCGGACAGGCTCCGCACAGATACGCAGTATTTT.

This clonotype occurred a few times. This chain joins TRBV6-5 and TRBJ1-1; 7 bases agree with TRBD1. Germline V CDR1 and CDR2: MNHEY, SVGAGI. The CDR3 is 14 residues long. With 5 bases clipped from V and 4 bases from J, the junction kept 7 bases outside the gene matches. The CDR3 loop reads CASSPATGTTEAFF. CDR3 nucleotide sequence: TGTGCCAGCAGTCCCGCGACAGGGACCACTGAAGCTTTCTTT.

The chain links TRBV14 to TRBJ1-2; possible D gene TRBD1, 5 bases. This CDR3 has 11 amino acids. In germline, CDR1 is SGHDN, CDR2 FVKESK. Trimming took 9 bases from V and 9 from J, leaving 14 bases between them. The CDR3 loop is CASGGVRSYTF. CDR3 DNA: TGTGCCAGTGGGGGGGTAAGGAGCTACACCTTC. Drawing the rest from reference TRBV14 and TRBJ1-2, the complete variable domain is EAGVTQFPSHSVIEKGQTVTLRCDPISGHDNLYWYRRVMGKEIKFLLHFVKESKQDESGMPNNRFLAERTGGTYSTLKVQPAELEDSGVYFCASGGVRSYTFGSGTRLTVV.

V and J are TRBV7-2 and TRBJ2-5; 8 nucleotides line up with TRBD1. The V gene's germline CDR1 is SGHTA and CDR2 FQGNSA. The length of the CDR3 is 15 residues. The V and J ends lost 5 bases and 5 bases, in that order; junction bases with no gene match: 10. The CDR3 bases are TGTGCCAGCAGCAACCCGGGCAGGGGGCTTGAGACCCAGTACTTC. Amino acid sequence: CASSNPGRGLETQYF.

This clonotype was seen only a few times. The chain carries TRBV12-3 or TRBV12-4 and TRBJ2-7; D gene uncertain. The length of the CDR3 is 12 residues. The germline V and J ends were trimmed by 5 bases and 3 bases, with 8 bases remaining between them. CDR3 protein: CASSPDNYEQYF. The CDR3 region has the DNA TGTGCCAGCAGTCCCGACAACTACGAGCAGTACTTC.

This clonotype was observed a few times. The V gene is TRBV10-3, the J gene TRBJ1-2, with 7 positions matching TRBD1. This CDR3 region has 14 residues. Germline values: CDR1 ENHRY, CDR2 SYGVKD. V shed 0 bases and J 6 bases; nucleotides not matched to a gene: 4. In DNA form, the CDR3 reads TGTGCCATCAGTGAGTCGAAACAGGGGAATGGCTACACCTTC. This sequence encodes CAISESKQGNGYTF.